This T cell receptor (beta chain) was recorded in a study of vaccination and CD4 T cells after COVID-19. Overall study context: In the control cultures, a CEFX pool, an HIV-1 Nef pool, or no peptide was supplied.

Treatment described: roughly nine-day PBMC culture with coronavirus spike peptide pools or control peptides (ViraFEST assay). V was clipped by 5 bases and J by 6 bases; unmatched bases: 16. The CDR3 sequence is 16 residues long. Germline CDR1 reads SGHTA; CDR2 reads FQGNSA. Sequence data for DNA of cultured CD4+ T cells were generated by the Oncomine TCR Beta short-read assay. One entry per CDR3 protein results from TCRdb running MiXCR on the PCR reads. The table has tens of thousands of distinct CDR3 sequences, about 60% seen once; the top ten hold 6.5% to 10%. Concerning this clonotype: Antigen: not known.

What was sequenced was CD4+ T cells from blood, cultured in vitro. This clonotype was obtained from a human donor who had recovered from COVID-19. The genes are TRBV7-2 and TRBJ2-7, with 7 bases matching TRBD1. This CDR3 is CASSRRTGRGQGEQYF. The CDR3 coding sequence is TGTGCCAGCAGCCGGCGGACTGGTAGGGGGCAAGGCGAGCAGTACTTC.